This T cell receptor beta chain was found in a study of radiation and T cells in renal cell carcinoma. Study overall: Nephrectomy followed 15 Gy stereotactic body radiation by 4 weeks. Study outcomes and limitations: In blood, top tumor clones expanded by 2 weeks, shrinking by 4.

This clone came up a few times. The antigen is undetermined. The CDR3 is 13 residues long. CDR1 MNHNS and CDR2 SASEGT come from the germline V gene. Losses at the gene ends were 8 bases for V and 7 bases for J; bases not matched to a gene: 4. Data came from immunoSEQ multiplex PCR; TCRdb stores just in-frame clones and leaves some out. The table has roughly 49,000 clones, more than 80% seen once. Stated time point: blood 2 weeks post-SBRT. Treatment specified: 15 Gy SBRT to primary tumor, nephrectomy 4 weeks later. This renal cell carcinoma was of the clear cell type. Sequences were derived from blood, sampled from a patient whose treatment included radiotherapy and nephrectomy. The chain couples TRBV6-1 to TRBJ1-4; 10 bases map to TRBD1. The clonotype comes from an older woman with renal cell carcinoma. As DNA, the CDR3 is TGTGCCAGCGGACGGGACAGGGGTGAAAAACTGTTTTTT. Residues: CASGRDRGEKLFF.